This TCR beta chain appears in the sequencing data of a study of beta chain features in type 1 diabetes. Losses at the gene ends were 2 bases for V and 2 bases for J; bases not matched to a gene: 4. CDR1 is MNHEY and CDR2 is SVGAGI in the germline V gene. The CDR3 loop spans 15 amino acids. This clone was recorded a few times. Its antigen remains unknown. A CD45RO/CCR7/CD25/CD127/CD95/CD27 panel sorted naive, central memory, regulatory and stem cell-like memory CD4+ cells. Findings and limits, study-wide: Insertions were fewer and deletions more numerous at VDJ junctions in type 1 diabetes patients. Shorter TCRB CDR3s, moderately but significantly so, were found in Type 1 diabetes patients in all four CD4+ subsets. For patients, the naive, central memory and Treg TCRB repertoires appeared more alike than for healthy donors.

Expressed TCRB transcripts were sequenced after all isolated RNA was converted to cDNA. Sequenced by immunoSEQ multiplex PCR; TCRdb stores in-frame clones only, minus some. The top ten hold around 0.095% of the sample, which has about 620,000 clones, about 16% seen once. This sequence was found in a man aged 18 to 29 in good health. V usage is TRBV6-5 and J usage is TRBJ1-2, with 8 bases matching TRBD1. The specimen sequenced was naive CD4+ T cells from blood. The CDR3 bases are TGTGCCAGCAGTTACCGCAGGGGGCAGAACTATGGCTACACCTTC. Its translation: CASSYRRGQNYGYTF.